This TCR beta chain was recovered during a study of cytomegalovirus exposure and HLA in healthy donors. Primers: 60 Vbeta forward and 13 Jbeta reverse. TCRdb keeps only in-frame clones here, not all; method: immunoSEQ multiplex PCR. The sample records under 150,000 clones, around 66% being singletons. The sequenced sample was PBMCs. The sequence was obtained from a man younger than 30 in good health and CMV-seropositive.

CDR3 in amino acids: CASRGLAGGSTDTQYF. The CDR3 DNA reads TGTGCCAGCAGGGGACTAGCGGGGGGGAGCACAGATACGCAGTATTTT. This sequence joins TRBV2 and TRBJ2-3; 16 positions match TRBD2. In germline, CDR1 is SNHLY, CDR2 FYNNEI. V dropped 6 bases and J dropped 0; count of bases not matched to a gene: 0. The CDR3 extends over 16 amino acids. Combining the CDR3 with reference TRBV2 and TRBJ2-3 gives the whole variable domain EPEVTQTPSHQVTQMGQEVILRCVPISNHLYFYWYRQILGQKVEFLVSFYNNEISEKSEIFDDQFSVERPDGSNFTLKIRSTKLEDSAMYFCASRGLAGGSTDTQYFGPGTRLTVL.